A selection of T cell receptor beta chains follows, all from one sample in a study of blood T cell repertoires in COVID-19. Clones were read by immunoSEQ multiplex PCR, and TCRdb kept only the in-frame ones, dropping some. The data contain hundreds of thousands of clones, around 88% of them singletons. Sample: peripheral blood. All receptors come from a woman between 25 and 40 years old with acute or convalescent COVID-19. Both conserved end residues are part of each CDR3. The order of the fields is V gene, clone size, J gene, D gene, CDR3 protein, CDR3 DNA. D genes are given only for firm matches. Part of the rows lack a size; the others show once, few, many or a class for expanded clones.

V: TRBV2; size: -; J: TRBJ2-7; D: TRBD1; CDR3: CASSEAGDRGYEQYF; DNA: TGTGCCAGCAGTGAAGCGGGGGACAGGGGGTACGAGCAGTACTTC
V: TRBV2; size: -; J: TRBJ2-3; D: TRBD1; CDR3: CASSAGGTTDTQYF; DNA: TGTGCCAGCAGCGCAGGGGGTACCACAGATACGCAGTATTTT
V: TRBV2; size: -; J: TRBJ2-5; D: TRBD1; CDR3: CASSDRGLETQYF; DNA: TGTGCCAGCAGCGACAGGGGTTTGGAGACCCAGTACTTC
V: TRBV10-3; size: -; J: TRBJ2-6; D: -; CDR3: CATYGVFYSGANVLTF; DNA: TGTGCCACATACGGGGTTTTTTACTCTGGGGCCAACGTCCTGACTTTC
V: TRBV15; size: -; J: TRBJ2-1; D: -; CDR3: CATSRSRDNEQFF; DNA: TGTGCCACCAGCAGATCCCGGGACAATGAGCAGTTCTTC
V: TRBV5-4; size: few; J: TRBJ2-1; D: TRBD1; CDR3: CASSSDRDEDEQFF; DNA: TGTGCCAGCAGCTCCGACAGGGATGAAGATGAGCAGTTCTTC
V: TRBV5-1; size: -; J: TRBJ2-3; D: -; CDR3: CASSPRDISTDTQYF; DNA: TGCGCCAGCAGCCCCCGGGACATAAGCACAGATACGCAGTATTTT
V: TRBV23-1; size: -; J: TRBJ2-7; D: -; CDR3: CASLTKAGFRCFDEQYF; DNA: TGCGCCAGCTTAACGAAGGCGGGGTTTCGGTGTTTTGACGAGCAGTACTTC
V: TRBV10-3; size: -; J: TRBJ2-1; D: -; CDR3: CATGFGGLSDNEQFF; DNA: TGTGCCACCGGGTTCGGGGGACTCTCGGACAATGAGCAGTTCTTC
V: TRBV27; size: few; J: TRBJ2-7; D: TRBD1; CDR3: CASSLGQVSYEQYF; DNA: TGTGCCAGCAGTTTGGGACAGGTCTCCTACGAGCAGTACTTC
V: TRBV19; size: once; J: TRBJ2-7; D: TRBD1; CDR3: CASSAGTGVAYEQYF; DNA: TGTGCCAGTAGTGCCGGGACAGGGGTGGCCTACGAGCAGTACTTC
V: TRBV5-4; size: -; J: TRBJ2-7; D: -; CDR3: CASSREGHQMQEQYF; DNA: TGTGCCAGCAGCAGGGAGGGACACCAAATGCAGGAGCAGTACTTC
V: TRBV6-5; size: once; J: TRBJ2-3; D: -; CDR3: CASSYSLVAPDTQYF; DNA: TGTGCCAGCAGTTACTCTCTAGTCGCCCCAGATACGCAGTATTTT
V: TRBV7-6; size: many; J: TRBJ1-1; D: -; CDR3: CASSLALSGAASNTEAFF; DNA: TGTGCCAGCAGCTTAGCGCTAAGCGGAGCTGCGTCGAACACTGAAGCTTTCTTT
V: TRBV28; size: -; J: TRBJ1-3; D: TRBD1; CDR3: CASSLGPGQSSGNTIYF; DNA: TGTGCCAGCAGTTTAGGCCCGGGACAGAGCTCTGGAAACACCATATATTTT
V: TRBV9; size: -; J: TRBJ2-3; D: -; CDR3: CASSTTSMSDTQYF; DNA: TGTGCCAGCAGCACTACCTCTATGTCAGATACGCAGTATTTT
V: TRBV3-1/TRBV3-2; size: once; J: TRBJ2-1; D: TRBD2; CDR3: CASSQGTSPEQFF; DNA: TGTGCCAGCAGCCAGGGGACTAGCCCTGAGCAGTTCTTC
V: TRBV6-5; size: -; J: TRBJ2-7; D: TRBD1; CDR3: CASSYVGQDYEQYF; DNA: TGTGCCAGCAGTTACGTGGGACAGGACTACGAGCAGTACTTC
V: TRBV12-5; size: -; J: TRBJ2-3; D: -; CDR3: CASVQDSTDTQYF; DNA: TGTGCTAGTGTTCAGGATAGCACAGATACGCAGTATTTT
V: TRBV7-9; size: -; J: TRBJ2-7; D: TRBD2; CDR3: CASSLPSGAFGEQYF; DNA: TGTGCCAGCAGCTTACCTAGCGGGGCTTTCGGTGAGCAGTACTTC
V: TRBV19; size: once; J: TRBJ2-6; D: -; CDR3: CASSHKFSGANVLTF; DNA: TGTGCCAGTAGTCACAAATTCTCTGGGGCCAACGTCCTGACTTTC
V: TRBV27; size: -; J: TRBJ2-7; D: TRBD1; CDR3: CASRGTGGVREQYF; DNA: TGTGCCAGCAGGGGGACAGGGGGTGTGAGGGAGCAGTACTTC
V: TRBV4-2; size: -; J: TRBJ1-5; D: -; CDR3: CASSQGSLSNQPQHF; DNA: TGTGCCAGCAGCCAAGGTTCCCTCAGCAATCAGCCCCAGCATTTT